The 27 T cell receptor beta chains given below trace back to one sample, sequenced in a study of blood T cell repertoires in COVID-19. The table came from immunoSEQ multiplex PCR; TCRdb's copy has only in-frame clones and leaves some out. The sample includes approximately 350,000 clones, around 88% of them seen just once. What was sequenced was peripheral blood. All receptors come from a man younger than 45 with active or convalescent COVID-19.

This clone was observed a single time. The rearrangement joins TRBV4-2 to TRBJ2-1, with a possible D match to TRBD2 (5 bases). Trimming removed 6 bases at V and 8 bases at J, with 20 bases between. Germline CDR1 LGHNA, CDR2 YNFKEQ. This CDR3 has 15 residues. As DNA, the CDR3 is TGTGCCAGCAGTCCTAGCTTCCCTATACCACATGAGCAGTTCTTC. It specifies CASSPSFPIPHEQFF.

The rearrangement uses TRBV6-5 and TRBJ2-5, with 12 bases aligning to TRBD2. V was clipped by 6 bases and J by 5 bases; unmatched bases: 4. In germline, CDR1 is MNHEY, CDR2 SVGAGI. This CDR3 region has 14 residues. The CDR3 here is CASRPSGGVETQYF. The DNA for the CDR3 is TGTGCCAGCAGGCCTAGCGGGGGGGTGGAGACCCAGTACTTC.

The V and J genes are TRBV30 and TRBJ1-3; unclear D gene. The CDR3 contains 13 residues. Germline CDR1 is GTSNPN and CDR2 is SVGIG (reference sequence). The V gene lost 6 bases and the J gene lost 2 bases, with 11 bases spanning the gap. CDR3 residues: CACQSQAGNTIYF. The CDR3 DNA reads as TGTGCCTGTCAAAGCCAAGCTGGAAACACCATATATTTT.

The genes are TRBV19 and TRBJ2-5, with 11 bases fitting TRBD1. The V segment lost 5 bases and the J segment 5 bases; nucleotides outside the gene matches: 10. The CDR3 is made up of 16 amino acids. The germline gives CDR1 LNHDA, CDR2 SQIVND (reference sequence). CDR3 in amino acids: CASSSTRDRGFETQYF. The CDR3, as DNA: TGTGCCAGTAGTTCGACCCGGGACAGGGGGTTCGAGACCCAGTACTTC.

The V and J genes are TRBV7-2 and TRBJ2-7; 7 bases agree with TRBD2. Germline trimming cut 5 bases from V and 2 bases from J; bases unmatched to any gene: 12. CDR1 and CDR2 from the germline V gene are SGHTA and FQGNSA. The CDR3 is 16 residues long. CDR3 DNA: TGTGCCAGCAGCCACCCCCCTTGGGAGGGAGCCTACGAGCAGTACTTC. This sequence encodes CASSHPPWEGAYEQYF.

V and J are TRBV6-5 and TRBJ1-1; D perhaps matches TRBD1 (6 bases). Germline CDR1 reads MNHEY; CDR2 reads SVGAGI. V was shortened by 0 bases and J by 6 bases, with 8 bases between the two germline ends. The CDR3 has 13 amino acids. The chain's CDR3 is CASSYSSGAEAFF. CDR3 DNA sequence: TGTGCCAGCAGTTACTCTTCAGGGGCTGAAGCTTTCTTT.

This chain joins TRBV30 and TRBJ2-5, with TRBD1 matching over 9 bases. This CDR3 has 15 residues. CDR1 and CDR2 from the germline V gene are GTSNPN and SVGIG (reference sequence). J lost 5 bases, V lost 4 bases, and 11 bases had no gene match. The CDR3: CAWTATGGAGETQYF. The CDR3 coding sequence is TGTGCCTGGACTGCAACAGGGGGCGCGGGGGAGACCCAGTACTTC.

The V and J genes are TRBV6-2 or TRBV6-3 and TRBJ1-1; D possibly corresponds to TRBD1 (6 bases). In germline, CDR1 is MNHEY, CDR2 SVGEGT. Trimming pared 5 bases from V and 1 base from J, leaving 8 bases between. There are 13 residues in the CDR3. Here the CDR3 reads CASSATGNTEAFF. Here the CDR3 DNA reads TGTGCCAGCAGTGCGACAGGGAACACTGAAGCTTTCTTT.

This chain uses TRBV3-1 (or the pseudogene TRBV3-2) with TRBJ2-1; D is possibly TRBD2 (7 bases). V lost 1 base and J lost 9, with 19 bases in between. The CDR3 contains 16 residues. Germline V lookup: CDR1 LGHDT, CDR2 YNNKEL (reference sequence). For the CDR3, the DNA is TGTGCCAGCAGCCAAGTAGGGGGGGAGTACTCTGGTGAGCAGTTCTTC. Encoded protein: CASSQVGGEYSGEQFF.

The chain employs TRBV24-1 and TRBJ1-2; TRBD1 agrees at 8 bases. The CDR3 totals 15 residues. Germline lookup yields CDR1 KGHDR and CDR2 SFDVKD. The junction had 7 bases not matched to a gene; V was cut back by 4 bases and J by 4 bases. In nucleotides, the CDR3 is TGTGCCACCAGTGACCGCGACAGGGGCATCTATGGCTACACCTTC. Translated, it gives CATSDRDRGIYGYTF.

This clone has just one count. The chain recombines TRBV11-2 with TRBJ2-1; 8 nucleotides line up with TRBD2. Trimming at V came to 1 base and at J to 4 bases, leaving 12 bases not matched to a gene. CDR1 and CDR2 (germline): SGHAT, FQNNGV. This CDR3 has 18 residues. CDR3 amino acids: CASSLVGGGSHIYNEQFF. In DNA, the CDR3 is TGTGCCAGCAGCTTAGTCGGGGGGGGATCCCATATTTACAATGAGCAGTTCTTC.

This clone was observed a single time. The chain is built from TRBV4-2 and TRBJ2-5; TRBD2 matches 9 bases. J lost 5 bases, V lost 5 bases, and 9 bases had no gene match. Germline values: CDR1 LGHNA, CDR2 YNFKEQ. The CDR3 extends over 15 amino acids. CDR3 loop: CASSYPGGRAETQYF. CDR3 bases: TGTGCCAGCAGCTACCCCGGCGGGAGGGCGGAGACCCAGTACTTC.

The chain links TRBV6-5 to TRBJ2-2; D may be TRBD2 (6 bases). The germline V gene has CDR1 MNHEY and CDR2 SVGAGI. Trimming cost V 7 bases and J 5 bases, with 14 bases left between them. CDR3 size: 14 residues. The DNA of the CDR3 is TGTGCCAGCAAGGAGGGAGTGGGGACCGGGGAGCTGTTTTTT. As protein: CASKEGVGTGELFF.

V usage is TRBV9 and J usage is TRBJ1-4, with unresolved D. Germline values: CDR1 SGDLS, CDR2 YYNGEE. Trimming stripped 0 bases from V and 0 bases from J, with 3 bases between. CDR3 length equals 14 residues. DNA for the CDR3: TGTGCCAGCAGCGTAGGGCCAACTAATGAAAAACTGTTTTTT. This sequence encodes CASSVGPTNEKLFF.

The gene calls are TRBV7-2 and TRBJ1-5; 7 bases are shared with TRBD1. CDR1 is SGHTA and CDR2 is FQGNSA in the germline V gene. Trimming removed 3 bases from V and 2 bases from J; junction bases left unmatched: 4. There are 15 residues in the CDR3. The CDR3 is CASSFSTGGNQPQHF. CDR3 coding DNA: TGTGCCAGCAGCTTTAGTACAGGGGGCAATCAGCCCCAGCATTTT.

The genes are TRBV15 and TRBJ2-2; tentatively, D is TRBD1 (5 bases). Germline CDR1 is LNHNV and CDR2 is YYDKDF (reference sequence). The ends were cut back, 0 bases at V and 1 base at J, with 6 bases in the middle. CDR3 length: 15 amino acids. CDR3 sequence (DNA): TGTGCCACCAGCAGAGACAGGGAGAACACCGGGGAGCTGTTTTTT. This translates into CATSRDRENTGELFF.

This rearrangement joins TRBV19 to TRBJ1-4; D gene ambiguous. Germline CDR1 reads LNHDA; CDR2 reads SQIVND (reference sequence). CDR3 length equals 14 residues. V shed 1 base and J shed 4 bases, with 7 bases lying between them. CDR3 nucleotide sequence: TGTGCCAGTAGTATAGGGCAGGATAATGAAAAACTGTTTTTT. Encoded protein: CASSIGQDNEKLFF.

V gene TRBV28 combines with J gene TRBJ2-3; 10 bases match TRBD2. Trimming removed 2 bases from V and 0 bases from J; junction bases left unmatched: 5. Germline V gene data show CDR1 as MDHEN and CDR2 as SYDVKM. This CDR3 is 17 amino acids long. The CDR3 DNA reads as TGTGCCAGCAGTTTACCCCGGACTAGCGGAAGCACAGATACGCAGTATTTT. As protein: CASSLPRTSGSTDTQYF.

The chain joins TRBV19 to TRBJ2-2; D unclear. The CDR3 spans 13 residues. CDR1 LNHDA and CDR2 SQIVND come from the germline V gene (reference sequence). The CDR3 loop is CASSRFDGGELFF. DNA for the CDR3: TGTGCTTCCTCCAGGTTCGACGGCGGGGAGCTGTTTTTT.

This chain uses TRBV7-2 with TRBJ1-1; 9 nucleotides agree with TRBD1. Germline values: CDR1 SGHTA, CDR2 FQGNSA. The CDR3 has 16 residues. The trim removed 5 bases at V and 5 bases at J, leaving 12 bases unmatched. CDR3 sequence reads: CASSPRTGEVNTEAFF. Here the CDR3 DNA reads TGTGCCAGCAGCCCTAGGACAGGGGAGGTTAATACTGAAGCTTTCTTT. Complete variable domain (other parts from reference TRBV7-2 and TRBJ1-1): GAGVSQSPSNKVTEKGKDVELRCDPISGHTALYWYRQSLGQGLEFLIYFQGNSAPDKSGLPSDRFSAERTGGSVSTLTIQRTQQEDSAVYLCASSPRTGEVNTEAFFGQGTRLTVV.

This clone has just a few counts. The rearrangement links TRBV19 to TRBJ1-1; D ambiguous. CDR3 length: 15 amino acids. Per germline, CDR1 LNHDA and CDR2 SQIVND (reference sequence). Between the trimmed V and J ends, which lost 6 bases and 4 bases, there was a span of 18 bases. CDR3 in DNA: TGTGCCAGTAGCTTAAACCGGGGTCCTGGCACTGAAGCTTTCTTT. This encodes CASSLNRGPGTEAFF.

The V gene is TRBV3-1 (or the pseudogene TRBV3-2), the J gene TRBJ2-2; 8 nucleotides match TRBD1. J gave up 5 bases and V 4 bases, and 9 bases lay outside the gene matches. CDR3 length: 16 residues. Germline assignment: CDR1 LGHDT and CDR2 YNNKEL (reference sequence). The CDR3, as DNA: TGTGCCAGCAGCCCCCGGGGGACAGGTAATACCGGGGAGCTGTTTTTT. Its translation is CASSPRGTGNTGELFF.

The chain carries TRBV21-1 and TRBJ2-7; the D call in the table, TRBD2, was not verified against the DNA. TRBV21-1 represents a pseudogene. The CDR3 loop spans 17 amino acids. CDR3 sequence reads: CASSKESRDSRWSEQYF. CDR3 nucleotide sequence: TGTGCCAGCAGCAAAGAGTCGAGGGACTCAAGATGGTCCGAGCAGTACTTC.

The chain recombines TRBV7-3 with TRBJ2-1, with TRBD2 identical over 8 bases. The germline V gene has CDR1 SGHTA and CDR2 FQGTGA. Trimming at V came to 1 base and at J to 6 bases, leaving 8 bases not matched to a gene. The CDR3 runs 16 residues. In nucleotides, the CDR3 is TGTGCCAGCAGCTTAAGTGGGGCTAGCGGGTTCAATGAGCAGTTCTTC. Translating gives CASSLSGASGFNEQFF.

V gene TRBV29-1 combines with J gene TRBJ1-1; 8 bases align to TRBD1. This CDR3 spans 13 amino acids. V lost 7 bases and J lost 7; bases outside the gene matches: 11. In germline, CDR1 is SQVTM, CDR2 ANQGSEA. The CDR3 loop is CSAGPAGGYEAFF. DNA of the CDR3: TGCAGCGCTGGGCCGGCAGGGGGCTATGAAGCTTTCTTT. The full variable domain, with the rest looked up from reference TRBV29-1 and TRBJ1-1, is SAVISQKPSRDICQRGTSLTIQCQVDSQVTMMFWYRQQPGQSLTLIATANQGSEATYESGFVIDKFPISRPNLTFSTLTVSNMSPEDSSIYLCSAGPAGGYEAFFGQGTRLTVV.

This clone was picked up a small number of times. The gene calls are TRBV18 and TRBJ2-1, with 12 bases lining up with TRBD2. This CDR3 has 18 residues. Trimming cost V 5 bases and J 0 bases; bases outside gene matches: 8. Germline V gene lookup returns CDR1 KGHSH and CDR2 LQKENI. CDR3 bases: TGTGCCAGCTCATCACTAGCGGGGGGTCCTATCTCCTACAATGAGCAGTTCTTC. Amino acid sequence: CASSSLAGGPISYNEQFF.

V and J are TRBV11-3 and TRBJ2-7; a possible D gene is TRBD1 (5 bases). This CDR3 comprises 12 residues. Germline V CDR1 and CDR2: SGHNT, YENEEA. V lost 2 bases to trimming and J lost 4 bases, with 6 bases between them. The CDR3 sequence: CASSLQGYEQYF. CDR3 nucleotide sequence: TGTGCCAGCAGCTTACAGGGTTACGAGCAGTACTTC. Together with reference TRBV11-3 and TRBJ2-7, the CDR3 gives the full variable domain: EAGVVQSPRYKIIEKKQPVAFWCNPISGHNTLYWYLQNLGQGPELLIRYENEEAVDDSQLPKDRFSAERLKGVDSTLKIQPAELGDSAVYLCASSLQGYEQYFGPGTRLTVT.